Below are 32 T cell receptor beta chains sequenced from a single sample in a study of blood T cells in healthy people across ages. It was with a sample-barcoded 5' primer and a J-beta primer mix that a second PCR of roughly 7 to 11 cycles was run. Via MiXCR, TCRdb re-called the 5' RACE reads, giving one row per CDR3 protein. The sample yields about 620,000 distinct CDR3 sequences, more than 20% seen once. Sample: blood. These receptors originate from a man aged 70 or older in good health.

The gene calls are TRBV18 and TRBJ2-3, with 8 bases that match TRBD2. The CDR3 extends over 18 amino acids. The J segment lost 0 bases and the V segment lost 1 base, leaving 9 bases of the junction unmatched. Germline lookup yields CDR1 KGHSH and CDR2 LQKENI. CDR3: CASSPRAPLAASTDTQYF. Here the CDR3 DNA reads TGTGCCAGCTCACCACGGGCCCCACTAGCGGCTAGCACAGATACGCAGTATTTT.

This clonotype was counted a few times. The chain is built from TRBV7-9 and TRBJ1-3; 7 bases are a match to TRBD1. Germline V gives CDR1 SEHNR, CDR2 FQNEAQ (reference sequence). This CDR3 contains 12 residues. The chain's CDR3 is CATGDSGNTIYF. In nucleotides, the CDR3 is TGTGCTACAGGGGACTCTGGAAACACCATATATTTT. The complete variable domain, with remaining parts taken from reference TRBV7-9 and TRBJ1-3, reads DTGVSQNPRHKITKRGQNVTFRCDPISEHNRLYWYRQTLGQGPEFLTYFQNEAQLEKSRLLSDRFSAERPKGSFSTLEIQRTEQGDSAMYLCATGDSGNTIYFGEGSWLTVV.

The chain is built from TRBV6-5 and TRBJ2-3; the D is unclear. The V and J ends lost 6 bases and 2 bases respectively, with 9 bases between them. The CDR3 runs 13 residues. From germline, CDR1 is MNHEY and CDR2 SVGAGI. The CDR3 is CASRSPDTDTQYF. The CDR3 DNA reads TGTGCCAGCAGGTCCCCTGACACAGATACGCAGTATTTT.

This clonotype was seen only a few times. The rearrangement links TRBV6-2 or TRBV6-3 to TRBJ2-7, with TRBD2 matching over 12 bases. V lost 2 bases to trimming and J lost 0 bases; unmatched junction nucleotides: 11. Germline V gene sequence: CDR1 MNHEY, CDR2 SVGEGT. CDR3 length: 19 residues. The CDR3 region has the DNA TGTGCCAGCAGTTACGGACAACTAGCGGGAGGCCTCTTCTCCTACGAGCAGTACTTC. Amino acids: CASSYGQLAGGLFSYEQYF.

The chain uses TRBV7-8 and TRBJ2-1; D uncertain. Trimming left V 5 bases short and J 10 bases short, with 18 bases between. CDR1 is SGHVS, CDR2 FQNEAQ, per germline. This CDR3 comprises 14 residues. In nucleotides, the CDR3 is TGTGCCAGCAGCCTGAAGATAGGTGTTGGAGAGCAGTTCTTC. Translation: CASSLKIGVGEQFF.

The V and J genes are TRBV7-2 and TRBJ2-5, with 9 bases matching TRBD1. Germline CDR1 SGHTA, CDR2 FQGNSA. This CDR3 is built from 16 residues. V dropped 3 bases and J dropped 2; count of bases not matched to a gene: 7. CDR3 loop: CASSLTGTGPQETQYF. The CDR3 DNA sequence: TGTGCCAGCAGCTTGACGGGGACAGGGCCTCAAGAGACCCAGTACTTC.

This clonotype was observed a few times. The chain links TRBV6-5 to TRBJ2-5, with a weak D call TRBD1 (5 bases). Germline lookup yields CDR1 MNHEY and CDR2 SVGAGI. V was cut by 4 bases and J by 7 bases, with 16 bases left in between. The CDR3 is 14 residues long. CDR3 amino acids: CASSSQGAQGTQYF. In DNA form, the CDR3 reads TGTGCCAGCAGTTCCCAGGGCGCCCAGGGGACCCAGTACTTC.

The J gene is TRBJ2-4, the V gene TRBV10-1; maybe TRBD1 (6 bases). CDR1 is WNHNN, CDR2 SYGVQD, per germline (reference sequence). The CDR3 contains 16 residues. With 7 bases removed from V and 2 bases from J, the gap between germline ends came to 18 bases. The chain's CDR3 is CASNKTGRMPKNIQYF. In nucleotides, the CDR3 is TGCGCCAGCAACAAAACAGGGAGAATGCCCAAAAACATTCAGTACTTC.

In its sample, this clonotype was seen many times. The V gene is TRBV10-3, the J gene TRBJ2-3; 8 bases map to TRBD2. Germline-derived CDR1 and CDR2 are ENHRY and SYGVKD. Trimming at V came to 6 bases and at J to 1 base, leaving 6 bases not matched to a gene. The CDR3 length is 15 residues. This chain's CDR3 is CAISLSGMGTDTQYF. CDR3 sequence (DNA): TGTGCCATCAGCCTTAGCGGGATGGGCACAGATACGCAGTATTTT.

This clonotype has more than one count but fewer than ten. The gene calls are TRBV13 and TRBJ1-5; tentative D call: TRBD1 (6 bases). CDR1 and CDR2 (germline): PRHDT, FYEKMQ (reference sequence). The CDR3 has 15 residues. The V end lost 0 bases, the J end lost 7 bases, and 13 bases lay between the germline ends. The CDR3, as DNA: TGTGCCAGCAGCTTAGGCCTAACAGGGCAACAGCCCCAGCATTTT. It codes for CASSLGLTGQQPQHF.

V gene TRBV20-1 combines with J gene TRBJ1-2; TRBD1 matches at 7 bases. V shed 6 bases, J shed 2 bases, and the junction held 6 bases outside the gene matches. Germline V gene sequence: CDR1 DFQATT, CDR2 SNEGSKA (reference sequence). CDR3 length: 13 amino acids. The CDR3 DNA follows: TGCAGTGCCTCCCTGACAGGGAACTATGGCTACACCTTC. Residues: CSASLTGNYGYTF.

In this sample, this clonotype turned up a few times. This chain links TRBV20-1 with TRBJ2-5, with TRBD2 matching 7 bases. The assigned J gene may be wrong: the sequence end matches TRBJ2-1 better. This CDR3 has 14 residues. Per the germline V gene, CDR1 is DFQATT and CDR2 is SNEGSKA (reference sequence). The CDR3 reads CSAFSGKKGDEQFF. The CDR3 coding sequence is TGCAGTGCCTTCAGCGGGAAGAAAGGCGATGAGCAGTTCTTC.

This clonotype was seen more than once but under ten times. The chain links TRBV7-9 to TRBJ2-5, with TRBD2 matching 8 bases. The CDR3 sequence is 14 residues long. V dropped 5 bases and J dropped 5; count of bases not matched to a gene: 7. The V gene's germline CDR1 is SEHNR and CDR2 FQNEAQ (reference sequence). The CDR3 reads CASSRAGVGETQYF. The CDR3 coding sequence is TGTGCCAGCAGCCGAGCGGGAGTTGGGGAGACCCAGTACTTC.

This sequence joins TRBV29-1 and TRBJ1-1, with unresolved D. The V and J ends lost 0 bases and 6 bases respectively, with 5 bases between them. Germline V gene data show CDR1 as SQVTM and CDR2 as ANQGSEA. This CDR3 has 11 residues. CDR3 amino acids: CSVEDPPEAFF. In DNA form, the CDR3 reads TGCAGCGTTGAAGACCCCCCTGAAGCTTTCTTT.

The V and J genes are TRBV7-6 and TRBJ2-5; 7 bases match TRBD2. The CDR3 length is 16 residues. Germline loops: CDR1 SGHVS, CDR2 FNYEAQ. V lost 6 bases, J lost 1 base, and 11 bases stayed unmatched. The DNA for the CDR3 is TGTGCCAGCAGGCGTCTGACACTAGCGCCCCAAGAGACCCAGTACTTC. The encoded protein is CASRRLTLAPQETQYF.

This clonotype came up a few times. This chain joins TRBV7-2 and TRBJ2-7, with 7 bases that match TRBD2. With 2 bases clipped from V and 3 bases from J, the junction kept 1 base outside the gene matches. Germline V gene sequence: CDR1 SGHTA, CDR2 FQGNSA. The CDR3 has 13 residues. CDR3 in amino acids: CASSLSGNYEQYF. The CDR3 DNA reads as TGTGCCAGCAGCTTAAGCGGGAACTACGAGCAGTACTTC.

The J gene is TRBJ2-6, the V gene TRBV9; unclear D gene. Germline V gene lookup returns CDR1 SGDLS and CDR2 YYNGEE. CDR3 size: 16 residues. The V end lost 0 bases, the J end lost 12 bases, and 19 bases lay between the germline ends. CDR3 DNA sequence: TGTGCCAGCAGCGTAGAGGATGGGCGCCCCGGCACCGTCCTGACTTTC. Its protein is CASSVEDGRPGTVLTF. The full variable domain, completed using reference TRBV9 and TRBJ2-6, is DSGVTQTPKHLITATGQRVTLRCSPRSGDLSVYWYQQSLDQGLQFLIQYYNGEERAKGNILERFSAQQFPDLHSELNLSSLELGDSALYFCASSVEDGRPGTVLTFGAGSRLTVL.

Many counts were recorded for this clonotype. J is TRBJ2-7 and V is TRBV29-1, with D uncertain. Germline V gene lookup returns CDR1 SQVTM and CDR2 ANQGSEA. The CDR3 loop spans 11 amino acids. The V gene lost 2 bases and the J gene lost 3 bases, with 5 bases spanning the gap. DNA for the CDR3: TGCAGCGTTGAAAGAGACTACGAGCAGTACTTC. It specifies CSVERDYEQYF.

In this sample, this clonotype turned up once. This chain joins TRBV29-1 and TRBJ2-5, with 8 bases fitting TRBD1. CDR1 and CDR2 from the germline V gene are SQVTM and ANQGSEA. The CDR3 is made up of 13 amino acids. J lost 2 bases, V lost 7 bases, and 6 bases had no gene match. The CDR3 DNA follows: TGCAGCGCGTCAGGGGGCGTACAAGAGACCCAGTACTTC. The encoded protein is CSASGGVQETQYF. The whole variable domain, remainder taken from reference TRBV29-1 and TRBJ2-5, is SAVISQKPSRDICQRGTSLTIQCQVDSQVTMMFWYRQQPGQSLTLIATANQGSEATYESGFVIDKFPISRPNLTFSTLTVSNMSPEDSSIYLCSASGGVQETQYFGPGTRLLVL.

This clonotype turned up a few times. The junction departs from the called germline gene at one end, perhaps through a read error. The V and J genes are TRBV24-1 and TRBJ2-5; perhaps TRBD1 as D (6 bases). Looked up from germline, CDR1 is KGHDR and CDR2 is SFDVKD. The CDR3 has 13 residues. DNA of the CDR3: TGTGCCACCAGCCGGGACACTCAAGGGACCCAGTACTTC. The encoded protein is CATSRDTQGTQYF.

In this sample, this clonotype turned up a few times. CDR3 in amino acids: CSAIWTRQETQYF. The CDR3 region has the DNA TGCAGTGCTATATGGACTAGACAAGAGACCCAGTACTTC. The rearrangement links TRBV20-1 to TRBJ2-5; TRBD2 aligns across 7 bases. V was clipped by 4 bases and J by 2 bases; unmatched bases: 4. Germline assignment: CDR1 DFQATT and CDR2 SNEGSKA (reference sequence). This CDR3 spans 13 amino acids.

The rearrangement links TRBV24-1 to TRBJ2-7; unclear D gene. The V gene's germline CDR1 is KGHDR and CDR2 SFDVKD. Trimming removed 8 bases from V and 3 bases from J, with 7 bases in between. The CDR3 covers 11 residues. The CDR3 DNA follows: TGTGCCACCACATGTTACTACGAGCAGTACTTC. The encoded protein is CATTCYYEQYF.

For this clonotype: This could be a read error, since a much larger clone is one nucleotide away. The V gene is TRBV5-1, the J gene TRBJ2-2, with 7 bases matching TRBD1. V was clipped by 3 bases and J by 2 bases; unmatched bases: 4. The CDR3 is 15 amino acids. The germline CDR1 and CDR2 sequences are SGHRS and YFSETQ. This CDR3 reads CASSWAGGNTGELFF. Written as DNA, the CDR3 is TGCGCCAGCAGCTGGGCAGGGGGAAACACCGGGGAGCTGTTTTTT.

This clonotype was observed a few times. This chain uses TRBV12-3 or TRBV12-4 with TRBJ1-1; perhaps TRBD1 as D (5 bases). Trimming removed 2 bases at V and 5 bases at J, with 12 bases between. The CDR3 has 14 residues. The chain's CDR3 is CASSLTGVPTEAFF. The CDR3, as DNA: TGTGCCAGCAGTTTAACAGGAGTACCTACTGAAGCTTTCTTT.

Only one count was recorded for this clonotype. The V and J genes are TRBV13 and TRBJ2-3; D is unresolved. The CDR3 sequence is 18 residues long. V was shortened by 5 bases and J by 4 bases, with 25 bases between the two germline ends. Germline V CDR1 and CDR2: PRHDT, FYEKMQ (reference sequence). CDR3 protein: CASSQVIDDGRSADTQYF. The DNA of the CDR3 is TGTGCCAGCAGCCAAGTGATAGATGACGGACGATCAGCAGATACGCAGTATTTT. Full variable domain (missing parts from reference TRBV13 and TRBJ2-3): AAGVIQSPRHLIKEKRETATLKCYPIPRHDTVYWYQQGPGQDPQFLISFYEKMQSDKGSIPDRFSAQQFSDYHSELNMSSLELGDSALYFCASSQVIDDGRSADTQYFGPGTRLTVL.

The genes are TRBV12-5 and TRBJ2-1, with 13 bases that match TRBD2. The CDR3 runs to 18 residues. Looked up from germline, CDR1 is LGHNT and CDR2 is FRNRAP. Trimming cost V 1 base and J 4 bases; bases outside gene matches: 7. Written as DNA, the CDR3 is TGTGCTAGTGGTTTGGGGACTAGCGGGAGCGGCGCGTACAATGAGCAGTTCTTC. As protein: CASGLGTSGSGAYNEQFF.

The V call is TRBV5-1, the J call TRBJ2-3; D ambiguous. V was clipped by 0 bases and J by 6 bases, with 11 bases between them. Germline CDR1 is SGHRS and CDR2 is YFSETQ. The CDR3 spans 14 residues. The CDR3 nucleotides read TGCGCCAGCAGCTTGGAAGGTAGAGACGATACGCAGTATTTT. Translating gives CASSLEGRDDTQYF.

This clonotype occurred many times. The genes are TRBV20-1 and TRBJ1-4; 11 bases map to TRBD1. Germline V gene data show CDR1 as DFQATT and CDR2 as SNEGSKA (reference sequence). V trimming: 6 bases; J trimming: 3 bases; junction bases outside the gene matches: 6. CDR3 size: 15 residues. CDR3 in DNA: TGCAGTGCCCCAGGACAGGGGGCTTCTAATGAAAAACTGTTTTTT. This translates into CSAPGQGASNEKLFF.

With respect to this clonotype: The germline gene is not matched at one end of the junction; a read error may be the cause. This chain connects TRBV5-1 to TRBJ2-7; 10 bases agree with TRBD2. This CDR3 is built from 16 residues. Germline values: CDR1 SGHRS, CDR2 YFSETQ. The chain's CDR3 is CAGSGGAHRELYEQYF. In nucleotides, the CDR3 is TGCGCCGGCAGCGGGGGGGCCCACAGGGAACTGTACGAGCAGTACTTC.

The sample holds a few counts of this clonotype. The chain has TRBV12-3 or TRBV12-4 and TRBJ2-5; 10 bases map to TRBD2. The J call may be mistaken, given a closer DNA end match to TRBJ2-1. The CDR3 covers 15 residues. The CDR3 protein is CASSSGLAAGSEQFF. As DNA, the CDR3 is TGTGCCAGCAGTTCAGGACTAGCGGCCGGGAGTGAGCAGTTCTTC.

V and J are TRBV29-1 and TRBJ1-2, with D possibly being TRBD1 (5 bases). The CDR3 spans 13 residues. Germline V CDR1 and CDR2: SQVTM, ANQGSEA. With 5 bases removed from V and 4 bases from J, the gap between germline ends came to 14 bases. In DNA, the CDR3 is TGCAGCGTTAGAGACAGAATAACCTATGGCTACACCTTC. Translated: CSVRDRITYGYTF. The whole variable domain, remainder taken from reference TRBV29-1 and TRBJ1-2, is SAVISQKPSRDICQRGTSLTIQCQVDSQVTMMFWYRQQPGQSLTLIATANQGSEATYESGFVIDKFPISRPNLTFSTLTVSNMSPEDSSIYLCSVRDRITYGYTFGSGTRLTVV.

The chain employs TRBV27 and TRBJ1-6; 7 nucleotides align to TRBD1. This CDR3 has 15 amino acids. Germline lookup yields CDR1 MNHEY and CDR2 SMNVEV (reference sequence). J lost 7 bases, V lost 6 bases, and 9 bases had no gene match. In DNA, the CDR3 is TGTGCCAGCAGCTCAACGACAGGGACAAATTCACCCCTCCACTTT. It encodes CASSSTTGTNSPLHF.